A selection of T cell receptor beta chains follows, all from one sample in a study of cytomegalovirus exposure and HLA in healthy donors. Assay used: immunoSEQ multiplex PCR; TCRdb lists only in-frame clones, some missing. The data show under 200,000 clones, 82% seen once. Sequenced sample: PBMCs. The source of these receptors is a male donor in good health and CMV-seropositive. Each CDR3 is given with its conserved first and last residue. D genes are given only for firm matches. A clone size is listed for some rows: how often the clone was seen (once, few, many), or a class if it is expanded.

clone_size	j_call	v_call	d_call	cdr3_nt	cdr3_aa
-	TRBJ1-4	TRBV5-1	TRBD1	TGCGCCAGCAGCTTGACAGGGGCCACTAATGAAAAACTGTTTTTT	CASSLTGATNEKLFF
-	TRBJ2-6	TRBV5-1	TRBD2	TGCGCCAGCAGCTTGGCAAACAGGACTAGCGGGGGCCGATACTCTGGGGCCAACGTCCTGACTTTC	CASSLANRTSGGRYSGANVLTF
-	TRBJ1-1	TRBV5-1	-	TGCGCCAGCAGCTTTAGAGGGAACACTGAAGCTTTCTTT	CASSFRGNTEAFF
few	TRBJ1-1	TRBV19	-	TGTGCCAGTAGTATACACAGGGACACTGAAGCTTTCTTT	CASSIHRDTEAFF
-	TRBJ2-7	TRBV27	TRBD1	TGTGCCAGCAGTTTCCGGGGAACCAGGGACAGGGTAAACGAGCAGTACTTC	CASSFRGTRDRVNEQYF
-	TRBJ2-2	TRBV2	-	TGTGCCAGCAGTGAAGTAGCACAGGGGGGGACCGGGGAGCTGTTTTTT	CASSEVAQGGTGELFF
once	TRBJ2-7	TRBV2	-	TGTGCCACCCAACCTGCCGCGACAGGAGGATACGAGCAGTACTTC	CATQPAATGGYEQYF
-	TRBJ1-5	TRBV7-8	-	TGTGCCAGCAGCTTATATGATCAGCCCCAGCATTTT	CASSLYDQPQHF
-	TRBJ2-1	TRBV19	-	TGTGCCAGTAGTCCAGGGAGGTCCTACAATGAGCAGTTCTTC	CASSPGRSYNEQFF
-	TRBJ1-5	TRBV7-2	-	TGTGCCAGCAGCCAGGGGTTATATAGCAATCAGCCCCAGCATTTT	CASSQGLYSNQPQHF
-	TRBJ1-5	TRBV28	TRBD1	TGTGCCAGCAGTCAAGGGGGGACAGGTAATCAGCCCCAGCATTTT	CASSQGGTGNQPQHF
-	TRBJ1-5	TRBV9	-	TGTGCCAGCAGCGTAGATCTGTTCACGGGGCCCCAGCATTTT	CASSVDLFTGPQHF
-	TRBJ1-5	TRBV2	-	TGTGCCAGCAGTGGAGTGGGGCAGGGTACTTACCAGCCCCAGCATTTT	CASSGVGQGTYQPQHF
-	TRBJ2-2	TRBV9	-	TGTGCCAGCAGCGGCGTGAGGACCGGGGAGCTGTTTTTT	CASSGVRTGELFF
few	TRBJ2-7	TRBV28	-	TGTGCCAGCAGTACACAGGGTCCCTACGAGCAGTACTTC	CASSTQGPYEQYF
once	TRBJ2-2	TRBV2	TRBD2	TGTGCCAGCGGTCCTGGACTAGCGGGGGGTGGCACCGGGGAGCTGTTTTTT	CASGPGLAGGGTGELFF